Each of the 18 T cell receptor beta chains below was sequenced from the same sample in a study of shared clonotypes between healthy human individuals (dated by TCRdb to about 2020). Library creation used the immunoSEQ multiplex PCR assay. TCRdb obtained this table from immuneACCESS and retained in-frame rearrangements with V and J assigned. These tables miss some clones; where compared with another copy, unresolved V genes account for less than half of the shortfall, and the remainder is unexplained. The sample table holds about 1 million clones, of which around four fifths were seen once. About 1.4% of the sample lies in the top ten. Sequences were obtained from memory CD4+ T cells sorted from blood. The meaning of the sample's cell subset or site label: CD45RA-negative fraction. The receptors come from a man between 18 and 35 years old in good health.

This clone has more than one count but fewer than ten. J is TRBJ2-3 and V is TRBV7-2; D gene unclear. In germline, CDR1 is SGHTA, CDR2 FQGNSA. V lost 3 bases, J lost 1 base, and 11 bases lay in between. The CDR3 totals 15 residues. The CDR3 sequence: CASSFRGTRTDTQYF. The CDR3 coding sequence is TGTGCCAGCAGCTTTCGTGGTACCCGCACAGATACGCAGTATTTT.

This clone was observed many times. This same CDR3 is encoded by further DNA sequences in the sample. The V and J genes are TRBV28 and TRBJ1-2, with no clear D. Trimming removed 5 bases at V and 0 bases at J, with 7 bases between. CDR1 is MDHEN, CDR2 SYDVKM, per germline. The CDR3 is made up of 13 amino acids. The CDR3 protein is CASSRTANYGYTF. Here the CDR3 DNA reads TGTGCCAGCAGTAGAACAGCTAACTATGGCTACACCTTC.

The rearrangement links TRBV19 to TRBJ2-5; 8 bases match TRBD2. In germline, CDR1 is LNHDA, CDR2 SQIVND (reference sequence). The CDR3 consists of 14 residues. J lost 5 bases, V lost 8 bases, and 10 bases had no gene match. The CDR3 sequence is CASSTSGGRETQYF. CDR3 DNA sequence: TGTGCCAGTTCAACCTCGGGGGGGCGGGAGACCCAGTACTTC.

This clone was observed a few times. J is TRBJ2-1 and V is TRBV5-6; D is unresolved. V was shortened by 4 bases and J by 4 bases, with 15 bases between the two germline ends. Per the germline V gene, CDR1 is SGHDT and CDR2 is YYEEEE. The CDR3 is made up of 15 amino acids. The CDR3 sequence: CASSLRALNYNEQFF. CDR3 nucleotide sequence: TGTGCCAGCAGCCTCCGGGCCTTAAATTACAATGAGCAGTTCTTC.

The chain uses TRBV6-6 and TRBJ1-2; D perhaps matches TRBD1 (5 bases). Germline V lookup: CDR1 MNHNY, CDR2 SVGAGI (reference sequence). The length of the CDR3 is 13 residues. The V and J ends lost 5 bases and 4 bases respectively, with 11 bases between them. This chain's CDR3 is CASSTGTGYGYTF. The CDR3 DNA reads as TGTGCCAGCAGTACGGGGACGGGCTATGGCTACACCTTC.

This clone was found a few times. The chain's CDR3 is CASTDGGRHGYTF. The CDR3 coding sequence is TGTGCCAGCACTGACGGGGGCCGTCATGGCTACACCTTC. This sequence joins TRBV27 and TRBJ1-2, with D possibly being TRBD1 (6 bases). This CDR3 comprises 13 residues. Germline values: CDR1 MNHEY, CDR2 SMNVEV (reference sequence). Trimming shortened V by 7 bases and J by 6 bases, and 15 bases separated the two germline ends.

J is TRBJ2-5 and V is TRBV18, with D possibly being TRBD2 (5 bases). Between the trimmed V and J ends, which lost 3 bases and 5 bases, there was a span of 10 bases. The germline gives CDR1 KGHSH, CDR2 LQKENI. This CDR3 has 13 residues. The CDR3 DNA is TGTGCCAGCTCACCCCGGGGATGGGAGACCCAGTACTTC. Amino acid sequence: CASSPRGWETQYF.

The rearrangement uses TRBV18 and TRBJ1-1; unclear D gene. V was trimmed by 5 bases and J by 3 bases, leaving 10 bases between them. CDR3 length equals 13 residues. Germline CDR1 reads KGHSH; CDR2 reads LQKENI. The CDR3 DNA is TGTGCCAGCTCAGTCTCCAAGGACACTGAAGCTTTCTTT. Amino acid sequence: CASSVSKDTEAFF.

CDR3 loop: CASSLSPLGQPQHF. CDR3 DNA sequence: TGTGCCAGCAGTTTATCCCCTTTAGGTCAGCCCCAGCATTTT. The V and J genes are TRBV28 and TRBJ1-5; D gene uncertain. This CDR3 contains 14 residues. Between the trimmed V and J ends, which lost 1 base and 6 bases, there was a span of 10 bases. Germline CDR1 reads MDHEN; CDR2 reads SYDVKM.

V gene TRBV7-9 combines with J gene TRBJ2-2, with 9 bases that match TRBD1. CDR3 length: 16 amino acids. J was trimmed by 6 bases and V by 4 bases; bases with no gene match: 9. Germline V gives CDR1 SEHNR, CDR2 FQNEAQ (reference sequence). CDR3 sequence (DNA): TGTGCCAGCAGCTCTACGGACAGGGGATGGGCCGGGGAGCTGTTTTTT. This encodes CASSSTDRGWAGELFF. The full variable domain, its missing parts supplied by reference TRBV7-9 and TRBJ2-2, is DTGVSQNPRHKITKRGQNVTFRCDPISEHNRLYWYRQTLGQGPEFLTYFQNEAQLEKSRLLSDRFSAERPKGSFSTLEIQRTEQGDSAMYLCASSSTDRGWAGELFFGEGSRLTVL.

The chain combines TRBV7-9 with TRBJ1-1; D might be TRBD1 (6 bases). The CDR3 contains 15 residues. Germline CDR1 reads SEHNR; CDR2 reads FQNEAQ (reference sequence). The V end was cut by 8 bases, the J end by 0 bases, with 16 bases between. The CDR3 region has the DNA TGTGCCAGCCGGGGGCGAAAAAAATTGAACACTGAAGCTTTCTTT. Its protein is CASRGRKKLNTEAFF.

The chain uses TRBV2 and TRBJ1-2; D gene unclear. Germline-derived CDR1 and CDR2 are SNHLY and FYNNEI. This CDR3 is built from 12 residues. The V end lost 0 bases, the J end lost 8 bases, and 7 bases lay between the germline ends. This chain's CDR3 is CASSEAPGGYTF. DNA for the CDR3: TGTGCCAGCAGTGAAGCCCCTGGGGGCTACACCTTC.

The chain is built from TRBV6-1 and TRBJ1-1; 8 bases match TRBD1. CDR3 length equals 15 residues. The germline gives CDR1 MNHNS, CDR2 SASEGT. With V trimmed by 0 bases and J by 7 bases, 7 bases remained unmatched. Written as DNA, the CDR3 is TGTGCCAGCAGTGAAGCGTACAGGGGGACAGGTGAAGCTTTCTTT. As protein: CASSEAYRGTGEAFF.

The chain uses TRBV20-1 and TRBJ2-5, with TRBD2 as a possible D gene (5 bases). CDR3 length: 11 residues. Germline values: CDR1 DFQATT, CDR2 SNEGSKA (reference sequence). The CDR3 coding sequence is TGCAGCCTCCCGCGGGCGGAGACCCAGTACTTC. Its translation: CSLPRAETQYF.

The V call is TRBV9, the J call TRBJ2-1, with D perhaps TRBD2 (6 bases). The CDR3 spans 16 residues. The V end lost 4 bases, the J end lost 4 bases, and 18 bases lay between the germline ends. Germline V CDR1 and CDR2: SGDLS, YYNGEE. The CDR3 loop reads CASSPHRRGLYNEQFF. The CDR3 region has the DNA TGTGCCAGCAGCCCTCACCGGAGGGGACTTTACAATGAGCAGTTCTTC.

CDR3 sequence reads: CASSYIPRQGGTEAFF. The CDR3, as DNA: TGTGCCAGCAGCTACATACCCAGACAGGGCGGGACTGAAGCTTTCTTT. The J gene is TRBJ1-1, the V gene TRBV5-6; TRBD1 aligns across 7 bases. V was clipped by 3 bases and J by 5 bases; unmatched bases: 13. This CDR3 contains 16 residues. Germline V lookup: CDR1 SGHDT, CDR2 YYEEEE.

The chain is built from TRBV4-1 and TRBJ1-3; D is unclear. Trimming shortened V by 4 bases and J by 0 bases, and 13 bases separated the two germline ends. In germline, CDR1 is MGHRA, CDR2 YSYEKL. This CDR3 is built from 16 residues. Written as DNA, the CDR3 is TGCGCCAGCAGCCGGGCCCCGGAGAGCTCTGGAAACACCATATATTTT. Protein sequence: CASSRAPESSGNTIYF.

This clone was seen only once. The chain recombines TRBV2 with TRBJ2-4, with TRBD2 as a possible D gene (5 bases). Germline CDR1 reads SNHLY; CDR2 reads FYNNEI. The CDR3 has 13 residues. With 10 bases removed from V and 0 bases from J, the gap between germline ends came to 10 bases. The CDR3 protein is CATTAEAKNIQYF. In nucleotides, the CDR3 is TGTGCCACCACAGCGGAAGCCAAAAACATTCAGTACTTC. The full variable domain, with the rest looked up from reference TRBV2 and TRBJ2-4, is EPEVTQTPSHQVTQMGQEVILRCVPISNHLYFYWYRQILGQKVEFLVSFYNNEISEKSEIFDDQFSVERPDGSNFTLKIRSTKLEDSAMYFCATTAEAKNIQYFGAGTRLSVL.